The 32 T cell receptor beta chains reported below all come from one sample, sequenced in a study of siplizumab effects on memory and regulatory T cells. Profiling relied on immunoSEQ multiplex PCR, and the TCRdb table lists in-frame clones only, not all of them. Here the sample spans some 100,000 clones, approximately 93% being singletons. Sequenced material: CD8+ T cells sorted from blood. The receptors stem from a human donor in good health.

The gene calls are TRBV5-1 and TRBJ2-1; TRBD2 matches 8 bases. CDR3 length: 15 amino acids. CDR1 is SGHRS and CDR2 is YFSETQ in the germline V gene. With V trimmed by 2 bases and J by 3 bases, 4 bases remained unmatched. CDR3 in amino acids: CASSLSGGVYNEQFF. CDR3 coding DNA: TGCGCCAGCAGCTTATCCGGGGGGGTCTACAATGAGCAGTTCTTC.

The table lists this clone with a count of one. The rearrangement joins TRBV27 to TRBJ1-3; perhaps TRBD1 as D (5 bases). The CDR3 is 15 amino acids. Germline CDR1 and CDR2: MNHEY and SMNVEV (reference sequence). Trimming left V 2 bases short and J 0 bases short, with 8 bases between. The CDR3 sequence is CASSLDSNSGNTIYF. The CDR3 DNA reads TGTGCCAGCAGTTTAGACAGTAACTCTGGAAACACCATATATTTT.

Concerning this clone itself: A much more abundant neighbour one base away suggests this may be a read error. The sample contains more than one DNA sequence encoding this CDR3. The rearrangement links TRBV6-5 to TRBJ1-1; perhaps TRBD1 as D (6 bases). Germline lookup yields CDR1 MNHEY and CDR2 SVGAGI. This CDR3 region has 13 residues. The V end was cut by 5 bases, the J end by 1 base, with 8 bases between. The CDR3 protein is CASSPGQNTEAFF. Written as DNA, the CDR3 is TGTGCCAGCAGTCCGGGACAGAACACTGAAGCTTTCTTT.

In this sample, this clone turned up once. The V and J genes are TRBV10-3 and TRBJ2-1; 10 bases map to TRBD2. CDR1 is ENHRY, CDR2 SYGVKD, per germline. J gave up 0 bases and V 4 bases, and 6 bases lay outside the gene matches. CDR3 length: 17 residues. In nucleotides, the CDR3 is TGTGCCATCAGTGGCTCGGGACTAGCGTTCTCCTACAATGAGCAGTTCTTC. This sequence encodes CAISGSGLAFSYNEQFF.

CDR3 amino acids: CASSSGQGGTHEQYF. DNA of the CDR3: TGTGCCAGCAGCTCGGGACAGGGCGGGACCCACGAGCAGTACTTC. The V gene is TRBV7-9, the J gene TRBJ2-7; 9 nucleotides match TRBD1. The CDR3 totals 15 residues. Unmatched junction bases numbered 9, after V lost 4 bases and J lost 5 bases. Germline V gene data show CDR1 as SEHNR and CDR2 as FQNEAQ (reference sequence).

A few counts support this clone. The chain combines TRBV7-9 with TRBJ1-1; D remains unclear. CDR1 SEHNR and CDR2 FQNEAQ come from the germline V gene (reference sequence). The CDR3 loop spans 13 amino acids. Deletions cut 1 base from V and 5 bases from J, with 8 bases between. The CDR3 sequence is CASSLGTGTEAFF. The CDR3 coding sequence is TGTGCCAGCAGCTTAGGGACTGGGACTGAAGCTTTCTTT.

The J gene is TRBJ2-5, the V gene TRBV4-3; 8 bases fit TRBD1. The last part of the DNA fits TRBJ2-7 better; the J call may be wrong. Germline V CDR1 and CDR2: LGHNA, YSLEER. This CDR3 has 15 amino acids. CDR3 loop: CASSQDPGQAYEQYF. The CDR3 nucleotides are TGCGCCAGCAGCCAAGATCCGGGACAGGCCTACGAGCAGTACTTC.

The J gene is TRBJ2-5, the V gene TRBV14; D gene unclear. The CDR3 runs to 14 residues. Germline V gene sequence: CDR1 SGHDN, CDR2 FVKESK. With 3 bases removed from V and 5 bases from J, the gap between germline ends came to 13 bases. CDR3 DNA: TGTGCCAGCAGCCACACCCAATATCGGGAGACCCAGTACTTC. It yields the protein CASSHTQYRETQYF. Together with reference TRBV14 and TRBJ2-5, the CDR3 gives the full variable domain: EAGVTQFPSHSVIEKGQTVTLRCDPISGHDNLYWYRRVMGKEIKFLLHFVKESKQDESGMPNNRFLAERTGGTYSTLKVQPAELEDSGVYFCASSHTQYRETQYFGPGTRLLVL.

The chain recombines TRBV5-1 with TRBJ2-5; perhaps TRBD2 as D (5 bases). The CDR3 sequence is 14 residues long. Trimming cost V 0 bases and J 2 bases, with 8 bases left between them. The V gene's germline CDR1 is SGHRS and CDR2 YFSETQ. The DNA for the CDR3 is TGCGCCAGCAGCTTGGCCCCGGGGCAAGAGACCCAGTACTTC. This codes for CASSLAPGQETQYF.

The CDR3 sequence is CASSSPPTTSGRGISTDTQYF. Here the CDR3 DNA reads TGTGCCAGCAGCTCTCCTCCGACGACTAGCGGGAGGGGAATTAGCACAGATACGCAGTATTTT. This chain links TRBV13 with TRBJ2-3, with 14 nucleotides matching TRBD2. CDR3 size: 21 residues. Germline trimming cut 4 bases from V and 0 bases from J; bases unmatched to any gene: 15. From germline, CDR1 is PRHDT and CDR2 FYEKMQ (reference sequence).

The chain is built from TRBV4-2 and TRBJ2-1, with 8 bases that match TRBD2. The CDR3 covers 19 residues. Trimming removed 1 base from V and 8 bases from J; junction bases left unmatched: 19. Germline CDR1 reads LGHNA; CDR2 reads YNFKEQ. CDR3 bases: TGTGCCAGCAGCCAAGCGCCGTTCGCCAGCGGGAGTAAGGGAGATGAGCAGTTCTTC. It codes for CASSQAPFASGSKGDEQFF.

The rearrangement uses TRBV6-5 and TRBJ1-1; no reliable D call. The CDR3 length is 13 residues. Germline V gene data show CDR1 as MNHEY and CDR2 as SVGAGI. The ends were cut back, 0 bases at V and 5 bases at J, with 7 bases in the middle. CDR3 sequence: CASSYSGRTEAFF. CDR3 nucleotide sequence: TGTGCCAGCAGTTACTCCGGACGTACTGAAGCTTTCTTT.

V usage is TRBV15 and J usage is TRBJ2-1; D may match TRBD1 or TRBD2 (5 bases each). V dropped 3 bases and J dropped 0 bases, with 24 bases sitting between them. Germline V CDR1 and CDR2: LNHNV, YYDKDF (reference sequence). There are 20 residues in the CDR3. As DNA, the CDR3 is TGTGCCACCAGCAGGGGGGTTGGGGGAGAATCGGGAAGCTCCTACAATGAGCAGTTCTTC. Encoded protein: CATSRGVGGESGSSYNEQFF.

The rearrangement links TRBV7-9 to TRBJ2-1; possibly TRBD1 for D (6 bases). The CDR3 is 14 residues long. Germline V gene sequence: CDR1 SEHNR, CDR2 FQNEAQ (reference sequence). V was trimmed by 0 bases and J by 6 bases, leaving 9 bases between them. CDR3 coding DNA: TGTGCCAGCAGCTTAGCGTTACAGGGCAATGAGCAGTTCTTC. It yields the protein CASSLALQGNEQFF.

The CDR3 sequence is CASSPQGNQETQYF. CDR3 DNA sequence: TGCGCCAGCAGCCCACAGGGTAACCAAGAGACCCAGTACTTC. This chain uses TRBV4-1 with TRBJ2-5, with a possible D match to TRBD1 (6 bases). V shed 4 bases and J shed 0 bases, with 9 bases lying between them. CDR3 length: 14 amino acids. Germline values: CDR1 MGHRA, CDR2 YSYEKL.

The chain is built from TRBV6-1 and TRBJ2-7, with 8 bases that match TRBD2. This CDR3 comprises 14 residues. Germline CDR1 reads MNHNS; CDR2 reads SASEGT. Losses at the gene ends were 6 bases for V and 2 bases for J; bases not matched to a gene: 6. CDR3 nucleotide sequence: TGTGCCAGCAGGGGGACTAGTGCCCCCTACGAGCAGTACTTC. Protein sequence: CASRGTSAPYEQYF.

The chain employs TRBV19 and TRBJ1-1; TRBD1 matches 10 bases. Germline V gene data show CDR1 as LNHDA and CDR2 as SQIVND (reference sequence). The CDR3 has 12 amino acids. The V gene end was trimmed by 10 bases and the J gene end by 5 bases; junction bases not matched to a gene: 4. CDR3 region: CAISDRGTEAFF. The CDR3 DNA sequence: TGTGCCATCTCGGACAGGGGGACTGAAGCTTTCTTT.

This clone was seen a handful of times. The rearrangement joins TRBV7-8 to TRBJ2-3; 7 bases agree with TRBD1. The junction had 8 bases not matched to a gene; V was cut back by 7 bases and J by 4 bases. Germline V gene data show CDR1 as SGHVS and CDR2 as FQNEAQ. The CDR3 extends over 14 amino acids. The CDR3 is CASTKTGAPDTQYF. Written as DNA, the CDR3 is TGTGCCAGCACAAAAACAGGGGCCCCAGATACGCAGTATTTT.

The chain combines TRBV19 with TRBJ1-2, with D perhaps matching TRBD1 (5 bases). The ends were cut back, 4 bases at V and 1 base at J, with 10 bases in the middle. The CDR3 spans 14 residues. The germline CDR1 and CDR2 sequences are LNHDA and SQIVND (reference sequence). CDR3 in amino acids: CASSTGQVNYGYTF. The CDR3 DNA reads as TGTGCCAGTAGTACAGGGCAAGTTAACTATGGCTACACCTTC.

The V gene is TRBV4-1, the J gene TRBJ1-1, with D unresolved. The CDR3 consists of 14 residues. Germline V gene data show CDR1 as MGHRA and CDR2 as YSYEKL. Trimming took 3 bases from V and 1 from J, leaving 9 bases between them. Written as DNA, the CDR3 is TGCGCCAGCAGCCACGCGGGTTCGAACACTGAAGCTTTCTTT. Protein: CASSHAGSNTEAFF.

The rearrangement links TRBV27 to TRBJ2-7; 8 bases agree with TRBD1. With 3 bases clipped from V and 5 bases from J, the junction kept 3 bases outside the gene matches. The CDR3 has 13 amino acids. Germline assignment: CDR1 MNHEY and CDR2 SMNVEV (reference sequence). CDR3 amino acids: CASSFRTGHEQYF. CDR3 in DNA: TGTGCCAGCAGTTTTAGGACAGGGCACGAGCAGTACTTC.

The V gene is TRBV6-5, the J gene TRBJ2-2; 7 bases are a match to TRBD2. The V segment lost 6 bases and the J segment 5 bases; nucleotides outside the gene matches: 9. In germline, CDR1 is MNHEY, CDR2 SVGAGI. This CDR3 has 15 residues. The CDR3 spells CASSQAGSITGELFF. The DNA of the CDR3 is TGTGCCAGCAGCCAAGCGGGATCAATAACCGGGGAGCTGTTTTTT.

In its sample, this clone was seen once. The rearrangement uses TRBV5-1 and TRBJ2-1, with 9 bases fitting TRBD2. V gave up 5 bases and J gave up 7 bases; unmatched junction bases: 19. Germline V gene data show CDR1 as SGHRS and CDR2 as YFSETQ. This CDR3 contains 18 residues. CDR3 loop: CASREEIAGAPGSNEQFF. The CDR3 DNA is TGCGCCAGCAGGGAGGAGATAGCGGGAGCTCCCGGGTCGAATGAGCAGTTCTTC.

The rearrangement links TRBV19 to TRBJ1-1; D is unclear. Trimming took 3 bases from V and 7 from J, leaving 9 bases between them. The CDR3 is made up of 12 amino acids. Germline V gene sequence: CDR1 LNHDA, CDR2 SQIVND (reference sequence). The CDR3 region has the DNA TGTGCCAGTAGTATGGATCGGATTGAAGCTTTCTTT. It translates to CASSMDRIEAFF.

On this clone itself: Other DNA sequences in the sample encode the same CDR3. The rearrangement uses TRBV7-9 and TRBJ1-2, with no clear D. Germline V gene sequence: CDR1 SEHNR, CDR2 FQNEAQ (reference sequence). The CDR3 has 13 amino acids. Trimming shortened V by 4 bases and J by 2 bases, and 8 bases separated the two germline ends. DNA of the CDR3: TGTGCCAGCAGCTCCAGTGAAAACTATGGCTACACCTTC. Translation: CASSSSENYGYTF.

The chain carries TRBV16 and TRBJ2-7; 7 bases match TRBD2. The germline gives CDR1 KGHSY, CDR2 FQNENV. This CDR3 comprises 15 residues. The ends lost 2 bases at V and 7 bases at J; junction bases unmatched: 11. The CDR3 bases are TGTGCCAGCAGCCAAGTCCCAGGGAGGGTTTGGGAGCAGTACTTC. Its protein product is CASSQVPGRVWEQYF.

J is TRBJ2-5 and V is TRBV11-1; no reliable D call. Germline V gives CDR1 SGHAT, CDR2 FQDESV (reference sequence). Trimming pared 6 bases from V and 5 bases from J, leaving 13 bases between. CDR3 length: 13 amino acids. The CDR3 region has the DNA TGTGCCAGCAGTCTGGGTCCGAGGGAGACCCAGTACTTC. This gives the protein CASSLGPRETQYF.

V and J are TRBV30 and TRBJ1-6, with D tentatively TRBD1 (5 bases). The CDR3 is 16 amino acids. The germline V gene encodes CDR1 GTSNPN and CDR2 SVGIG (reference sequence). V lost 0 bases and J 2 bases, leaving 11 bases between the germline ends. DNA for the CDR3: TGTGCCTGGAGTGTACGGGACGAAGCCTATAATTCACCCCTCCACTTT. Translated: CAWSVRDEAYNSPLHF.

This chain links TRBV5-6 with TRBJ2-5; a possible D gene is TRBD2 (6 bases). Gene TRBJ2-7 matches the end of the DNA better, so the J call may be wrong. Germline CDR1 reads SGHDT; CDR2 reads YYEEEE. The CDR3 contains 14 residues. CDR3 coding DNA: TGTGCCAGCAGCTTGGCCACGGGGGTCAACGAGCAGTACTTC. Translating gives CASSLATGVNEQYF.

The chain joins TRBV29-1 to TRBJ2-5; D may be TRBD1 or TRBD2 (6 bases each). V lost 3 bases and J 5 bases, leaving 10 bases between the germline ends. The length of the CDR3 is 12 residues. CDR1 SQVTM and CDR2 ANQGSEA come from the germline V gene. The CDR3 sequence is CSVDGGEETQYF. The DNA for the CDR3 is TGCAGCGTTGACGGGGGCGAGGAGACCCAGTACTTC.

V usage is TRBV13 and J usage is TRBJ2-7, with 12 bases aligning to TRBD1. The CDR3 loop spans 16 amino acids. Germline lookup yields CDR1 PRHDT and CDR2 FYEKMQ (reference sequence). Trimming cost V 3 bases and J 7 bases; bases outside gene matches: 10. CDR3 sequence: CASSFSPGQGAWEQYF. The CDR3 DNA sequence: TGTGCCAGCAGCTTCTCTCCGGGACAGGGGGCGTGGGAGCAGTACTTC.

The rearrangement uses TRBV2 and TRBJ1-1; TRBD1 might be the D (5 bases). V lost 4 bases, J lost 3 bases, and 15 bases lay in between. This CDR3 has 15 amino acids. CDR1 and CDR2 from the germline V gene are SNHLY and FYNNEI. The CDR3 spells CASSAGRATYTEAFF. In DNA form, the CDR3 reads TGTGCCAGCAGTGCTGGCAGGGCGACTTACACTGAAGCTTTCTTT. The variable domain in full, completed from reference TRBV2 and TRBJ1-1, reads EPEVTQTPSHQVTQMGQEVILRCVPISNHLYFYWYRQILGQKVEFLVSFYNNEISEKSEIFDDQFSVERPDGSNFTLKIRSTKLEDSAMYFCASSAGRATYTEAFFGQGTRLTVV.